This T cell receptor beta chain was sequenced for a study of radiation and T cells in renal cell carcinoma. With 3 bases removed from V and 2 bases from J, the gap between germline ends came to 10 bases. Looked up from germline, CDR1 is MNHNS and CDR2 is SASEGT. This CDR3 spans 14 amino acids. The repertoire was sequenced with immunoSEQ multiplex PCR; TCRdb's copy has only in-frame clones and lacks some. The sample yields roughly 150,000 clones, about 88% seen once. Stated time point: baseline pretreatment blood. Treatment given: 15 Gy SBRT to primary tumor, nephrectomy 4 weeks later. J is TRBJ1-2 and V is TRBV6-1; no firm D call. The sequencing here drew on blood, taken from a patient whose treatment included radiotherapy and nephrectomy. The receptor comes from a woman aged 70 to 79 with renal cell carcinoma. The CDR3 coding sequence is TGTGCCAGCAGTGATCCGGCGGGAAACTATGGCTACACCTTC. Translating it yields CASSDPAGNYGYTF.